These T cell receptor beta chains were read from a single sample in a study of control samples from healthy donors and cancer patients. Using immunoSEQ multiplex PCR, the repertoire was profiled, and TCRdb retains in-frame clones only, with some absent. The data contain some 120,000 clones, roughly 84% of them singletons. The sequencing sample was made of blood. Every receptor here comes from a man aged 35 to 55 in good health. Each CDR3 is given with its conserved first and last residue. D genes are given only for firm matches. Clone size is stated in some rows and not others, as once, few, many or a class when expanded.

14	TRBV25-1	once	TRBJ2-3	TRBD2	TGTGCCAGCGGGGGGGATGGGGGGACAGATACGCAGTATTTT	CASGGDGGTDTQYF
15	TRBV5-1	NA	TRBJ1-4	TRBD1	TGCGCCAGCAGAAAAGACAGGGGCAACAGTGAAAAACTGTTTTTT	CASRKDRGNSEKLFF
16	TRBV18	NA	TRBJ2-3	NA	TGTGCCAGCTCTCCCCCGGGGGCCCTCCTCACAGATACGCAGTATTTT	CASSPPGALLTDTQYF
11	TRBV20-1	NA	TRBJ2-3	NA	TGCAGTGCTAGAAAGGACAGCTGGCCATCTTTT	CSARKDSWPSF
16	TRBV3-1/TRBV3-2	NA	TRBJ2-1	NA	TGTGCCAGCAGCTACCTCCCCTCCGGCTCCTACAATGAGCAGTTCTTC	CASSYLPSGSYNEQFF
14	TRBV2	NA	TRBJ1-5	TRBD1	TGTGCCAGCAGTGAGTACAGGGGGGGACAGCCCCAGCATTTT	CASSEYRGGQPQHF
14	TRBV13	NA	TRBJ2-2	NA	TGTGCCAGCAGCTTACAGGGGGGAATCGGGGAGCTGTTTTTT	CASSLQGGIGELFF
14	TRBV19	once	TRBJ2-1	NA	TGTGCCAGTAGTCGCGGGGAGCTCTACAATGAGCAGTTCTTC	CASSRGELYNEQFF
13	TRBV7-9	NA	TRBJ2-1	NA	TGTGCCAGCAGCTTAGGAGGACCCAATGAGCAGTTCTTC	CASSLGGPNEQFF
11	TRBV12-3/TRBV12-4	NA	TRBJ1-1	NA	TGTGCCAGCAGCCCCTCCCGGGAAGCTTTCTTT	CASSPSREAFF
12	TRBV12-3/TRBV12-4	many	TRBJ2-7	NA	TGTGCCAGCAGATATAGCGCTCACGAGCAGTACTTC	CASRYSAHEQYF
12	TRBV12-3/TRBV12-4	NA	TRBJ1-6	NA	TGTGCCAGCAGTTTTCCTTATTCACCCCTCCACTTT	CASSFPYSPLHF
14	TRBV6-6	NA	TRBJ1-3	NA	TGTGCCAGCGGTTCGCGGACGTCTGGAAACACCATATATTTT	CASGSRTSGNTIYF
15	TRBV5-6	NA	TRBJ2-7	TRBD2	TGTGCCAGCAGCGTGAGACTAGCCGGGAGCTACGAGCAGTACTTC	CASSVRLAGSYEQYF
17	TRBV29-1	NA	TRBJ2-3	TRBD1	TGCAGCGTTGCAGGGGGACCGGGACAGGGGGATCGGGATACGCAGTATTTT	CSVAGGPGQGDRDTQYF
16	TRBV9	NA	TRBJ1-2	TRBD1	TGTGCCAGCAGCGGCATCTATTGGGGACAGGGCAATGGCTACACCTTC	CASSGIYWGQGNGYTF
13	TRBV14	NA	TRBJ2-7	TRBD2	TGTGCCAGCAGCCCGGGACTAGCGGGGGGAAATTTTTTC	CASSPGLAGGNFF
14	TRBV5-1	NA	TRBJ2-2	NA	TGCGCCAGCAGCTTCATACAGGGCATCGGGGAGCTGTTTTTT	CASSFIQGIGELFF
13	TRBV7-9	once	TRBJ2-3	NA	TGCGCCAGCAGCTCCCCGCCGGGCCGCACGCAGTATTTT	CASSSPPGRTQYF
13	TRBV19	NA	TRBJ1-5	NA	TGTGCCAGTAGTGGCGACGCCAATCAGCCCCAGCATTTT	CASSGDANQPQHF
15	TRBV4-1	once	TRBJ1-1	NA	TGCGCCAGCAGCCAACCTCGGACACTGAACACTGAAGCTTTCTTT	CASSQPRTLNTEAFF
13	TRBV10-3	NA	TRBJ1-2	TRBD1	TGTGCCATCAGTCTACAGGGGCTCGATGGCTACACCTTC	CAISLQGLDGYTF
15	TRBV25-1	NA	TRBJ1-2	NA	TGTGCCAGCAGTGAATCCCGGTCAGCTTCTTATGGCTACACCTTC	CASSESRSASYGYTF
15	TRBV11-2	NA	TRBJ1-4	NA	TGTGCCAGCAGCTTAGAAGGGGACTGGGATGAAAAACTGTTTTTT	CASSLEGDWDEKLFF
14	TRBV2	NA	TRBJ1-3	NA	TGTGCCAGCAGTTGGGGACGGGGTGGAAACACCATATATTTT	CASSWGRGGNTIYF
15	TRBV9	NA	TRBJ1-5	NA	TGTGCCAGCTCTCGAACCGGAGGCCTACGAGAGCCCCAGCATTTT	CASSRTGGLREPQHF
11	TRBV20-1	NA	TRBJ1-2	NA	TGCAGTGCTAGATGGGGAGGTGGCTACACCTTC	CSARWGGGYTF
14	TRBV6-1	NA	TRBJ1-1	NA	TGTGCCAGCAGTGACAGGGGCGGGAACACTGAAGCTTTCTTT	CASSDRGGNTEAFF
16	TRBV27	NA	TRBJ1-5	NA	TGTGCCAGCAGTTTAATAGGGGGGGCTAGGGGTCAGCCCCAGCATTTT	CASSLIGGARGQPQHF
15	TRBV7-9	NA	TRBJ2-7	TRBD2	TGTGCCAGCAGCCCGGGACTAGCGGGTCCCTACGAGCAGTACTTC	CASSPGLAGPYEQYF
14	TRBV5-1	few	TRBJ2-3	NA	TGCGCCAGCAGCCTGACAGTAAACACAGATACGCAGTATTTT	CASSLTVNTDTQYF
12	TRBV10-1	NA	TRBJ2-5	TRBD1	TGCGCCAGCAGTTCGGACAGGGGGACCCAGTACTTC	CASSSDRGTQYF
16	TRBV5-1	NA	TRBJ2-7	TRBD2	TGCGCCAGCAGCTGGGAGCTTAGCGGGGCCCAGAGCGAGCAGTACTTC	CASSWELSGAQSEQYF
16	TRBV6-6	NA	TRBJ2-7	TRBD1	TGTGCCAGCGGAAATCTAGGATGGGGACAGGGGGGTGAGCAGTACTTC	CASGNLGWGQGGEQYF
15	TRBV24-1	NA	TRBJ1-2	NA	TGTGCCACCAGTGATTACAGGGAGGGGTCCTATGGCTACACCTTC	CATSDYREGSYGYTF
16	TRBV4-2	NA	TRBJ2-3	NA	TGTGCCAGCAGCCTGACCTCGGGGGGCACCACAGATACGCAGTATTTT	CASSLTSGGTTDTQYF
18	TRBV7-8	NA	TRBJ1-4	NA	TGTGCCAGCAGCCTGATAGTCTGGGGGGGATCGGTTAATGAAAAACTGTTTTTT	CASSLIVWGGSVNEKLFF
15	TRBV6-5	many	TRBJ1-2	NA	TGTGCCAGCAGTTACTCGTATACAGGGTCGGATGGCTACACCTTC	CASSYSYTGSDGYTF
16	TRBV4-1	few	TRBJ2-3	NA	TGCGCCAGCAGCCAAAGTTCCGGGCAGAACACAGATACGCAGTATTTT	CASSQSSGQNTDTQYF
13	TRBV29-1	NA	TRBJ1-2	TRBD1	TGCAGCGTTGGGAGACAGGGGGCCCTTGGCTACACCTTC	CSVGRQGALGYTF
13	TRBV5-6	NA	TRBJ2-5	NA	TGTGCCAGCAGCTTGGACGCGCACGAGACCCAGTACTTC	CASSLDAHETQYF
16	TRBV7-2	NA	TRBJ2-5	NA	TGTGCCAGCAGTCCCGGACACCAACTCCGACAAGAGACCCAGTACTTC	CASSPGHQLRQETQYF
16	TRBV15	NA	TRBJ1-3	NA	TGTGCCACCAGCAGAGATCTGGGGTCCCCTGGAAACACCATATATTTT	CATSRDLGSPGNTIYF